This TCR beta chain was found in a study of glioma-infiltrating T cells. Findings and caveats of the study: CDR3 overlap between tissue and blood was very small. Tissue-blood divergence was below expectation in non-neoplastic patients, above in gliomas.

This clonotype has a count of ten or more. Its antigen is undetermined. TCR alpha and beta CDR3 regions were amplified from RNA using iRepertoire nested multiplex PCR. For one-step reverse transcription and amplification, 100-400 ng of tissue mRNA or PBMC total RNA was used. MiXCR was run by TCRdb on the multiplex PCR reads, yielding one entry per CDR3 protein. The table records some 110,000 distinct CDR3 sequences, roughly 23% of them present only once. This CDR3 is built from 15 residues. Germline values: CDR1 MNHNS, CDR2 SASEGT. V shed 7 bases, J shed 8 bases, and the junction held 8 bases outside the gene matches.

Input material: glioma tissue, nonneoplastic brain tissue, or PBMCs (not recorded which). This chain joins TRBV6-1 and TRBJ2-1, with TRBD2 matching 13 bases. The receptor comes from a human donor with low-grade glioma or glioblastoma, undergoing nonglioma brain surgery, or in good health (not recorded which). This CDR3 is CASNRRTSGSYEQFF. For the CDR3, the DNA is TGTGCCAGCAATCGACGGACTAGCGGGAGTTATGAGCAGTTCTTC.